This TCR beta chain was recorded in a study of technical replicates of blood from a few donors. Germline loops: CDR1 LGHNT, CDR2 FRNRAP. This CDR3 contains 16 residues. After removal of 2 bases from V and 6 bases from J, the junction contained 9 bases not matched to a gene. Method: immunoSEQ multiplex PCR; TCRdb's copy keeps in-frame clones and lacks some. This sample has tens of thousands of clones, with 95% to 97% found just once. The TCR sequence derives from a human donor in good health. The gene calls are TRBV12-5 and TRBJ2-1, with 8 nucleotides matching TRBD2. The sequenced material came from T cells isolated from PBMCs. CDR3 sequence (DNA): TGTGCTAGTGGTTTGATTAGCGGGAAGCCCCTCAATGAGCAGTTCTTC. Its protein product is CASGLISGKPLNEQFF.